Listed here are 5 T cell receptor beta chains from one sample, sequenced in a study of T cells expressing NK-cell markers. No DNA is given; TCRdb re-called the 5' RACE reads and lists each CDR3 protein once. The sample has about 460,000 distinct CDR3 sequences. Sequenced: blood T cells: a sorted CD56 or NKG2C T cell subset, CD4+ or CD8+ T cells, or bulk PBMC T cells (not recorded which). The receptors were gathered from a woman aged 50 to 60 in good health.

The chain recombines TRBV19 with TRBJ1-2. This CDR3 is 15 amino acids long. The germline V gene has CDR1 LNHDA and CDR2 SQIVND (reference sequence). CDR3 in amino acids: CASKFKELANYGYTF.

The CDR3 sequence is CASGKQTTTGELFF. The genes are TRBV11-3 and TRBJ2-2. This CDR3 is 14 amino acids long. The germline gives CDR1 SGHNT, CDR2 YENEEA.

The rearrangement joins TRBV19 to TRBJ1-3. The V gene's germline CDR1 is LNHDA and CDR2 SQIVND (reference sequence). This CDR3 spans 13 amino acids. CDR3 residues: CASNDGVGNTIYF.

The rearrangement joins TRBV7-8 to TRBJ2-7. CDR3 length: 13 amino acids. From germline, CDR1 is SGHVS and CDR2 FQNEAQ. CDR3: CASSLAETYEQYF.

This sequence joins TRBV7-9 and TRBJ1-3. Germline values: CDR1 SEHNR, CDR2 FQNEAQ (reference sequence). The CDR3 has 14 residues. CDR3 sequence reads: CASSLEGPPNTIYF.